This TCR beta chain derives from a study of blood T cell repertoires in COVID-19. Authors' analysis steps: Estimation of nucleated cell counts was performed using reference gene primer amplification. This table comes from immunoSEQ multiplex PCR, and its TCRdb copy is limited to in-frame clones, with some not included. The DNA gave D and trimming, while V, J and clone size come from that table. The sample consists of 110,000 to 150,000 clones, about 90% of them appearing once. The age range of participants was 18 to 89 years, with residence in under 25 US areas. All recovered Cohort 3 donors got two negative PCRs, got clearance, or saw symptom resolution. The CDR3 is made up of 14 amino acids. Trimming at V came to 6 bases and at J to 7 bases, leaving 9 bases not matched to a gene. Germline CDR1 is MNHEY and CDR2 is SVGEGT.

The chain is built from TRBV6-2 or TRBV6-3 and TRBJ2-7, with TRBD2 identical over 10 bases. This receptor was obtained from a man in his 60s who had recovered from COVID-19. The specimen was PBMCs or T cells enriched from blood (not recorded which). CDR3 in DNA: TGTGCCAGCAGCCCTAGCGGGGGCCGGGGGGAGCAGTACTTC. The encoded protein is CASSPSGGRGEQYF.